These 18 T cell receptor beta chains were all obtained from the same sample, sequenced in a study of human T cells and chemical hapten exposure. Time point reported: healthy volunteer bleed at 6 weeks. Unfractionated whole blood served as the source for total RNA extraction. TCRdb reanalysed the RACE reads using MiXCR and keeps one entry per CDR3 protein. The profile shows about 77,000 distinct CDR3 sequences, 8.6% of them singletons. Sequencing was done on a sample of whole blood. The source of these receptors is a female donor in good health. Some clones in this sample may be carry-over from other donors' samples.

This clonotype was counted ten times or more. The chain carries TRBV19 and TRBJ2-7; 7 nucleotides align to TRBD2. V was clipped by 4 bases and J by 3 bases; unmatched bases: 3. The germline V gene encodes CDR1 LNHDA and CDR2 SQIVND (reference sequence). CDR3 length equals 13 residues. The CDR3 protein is CASSSTGGYEQYF. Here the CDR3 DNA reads TGTGCCAGTAGTAGTACGGGGGGCTACGAGCAGTACTTC. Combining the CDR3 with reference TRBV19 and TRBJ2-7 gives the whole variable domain DGGITQSPKYLFRKEGQNVTLSCEQNLNHDAMYWYRQDPGQGLRLIYYSQIVNDFQKGDIAEGYSVSREKKESFPLTVTSAQKNPTAFYLCASSSTGGYEQYFGPGTRLTVT.

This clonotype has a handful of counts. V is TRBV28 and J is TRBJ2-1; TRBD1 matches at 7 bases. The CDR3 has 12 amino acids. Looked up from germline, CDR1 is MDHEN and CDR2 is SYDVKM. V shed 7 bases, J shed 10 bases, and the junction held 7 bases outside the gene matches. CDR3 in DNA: TGTGCCAGCACCGAAGACAGGGAGGAGCAGTTCTTC. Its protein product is CASTEDREEQFF. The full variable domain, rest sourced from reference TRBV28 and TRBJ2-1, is DVKVTQSSRYLVKRTGEKVFLECVQDMDHENMFWYRQDPGLGLRLIYFSYDVKMKEKGDIPEGYSVSREKKERFSLILESASTNQTSMYLCASTEDREEQFFGPGTRLTVL.

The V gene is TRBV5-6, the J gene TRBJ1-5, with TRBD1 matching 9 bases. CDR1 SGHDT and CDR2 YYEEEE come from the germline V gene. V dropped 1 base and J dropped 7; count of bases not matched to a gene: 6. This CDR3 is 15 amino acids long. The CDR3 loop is CASSLNRGLGQPQHF. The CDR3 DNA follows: TGTGCCAGCAGCTTGAACAGGGGGCTGGGACAGCCCCAGCATTTT.

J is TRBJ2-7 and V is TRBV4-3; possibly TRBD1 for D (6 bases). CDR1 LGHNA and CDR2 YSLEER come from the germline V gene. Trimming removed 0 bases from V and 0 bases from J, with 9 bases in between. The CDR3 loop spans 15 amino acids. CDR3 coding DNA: TGCGCCAGCAGCCAAGAGGCAGGGGTCTCCTACGAGCAGTACTTC. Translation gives CASSQEAGVSYEQYF.

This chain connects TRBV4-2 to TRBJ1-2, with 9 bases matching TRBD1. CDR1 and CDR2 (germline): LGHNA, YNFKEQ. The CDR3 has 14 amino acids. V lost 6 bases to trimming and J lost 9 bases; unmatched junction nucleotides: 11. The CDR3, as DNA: TGTGCCAGCAGGGGGCTACAGGGGGCGGGACGCTACACCTTC. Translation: CASRGLQGAGRYTF.

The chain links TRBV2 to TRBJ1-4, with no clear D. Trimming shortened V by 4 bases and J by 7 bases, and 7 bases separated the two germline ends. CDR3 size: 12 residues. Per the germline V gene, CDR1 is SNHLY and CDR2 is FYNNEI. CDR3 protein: CASSATGEKLFF. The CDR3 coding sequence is TGTGCCAGCAGTGCGACCGGTGAAAAACTGTTTTTT.

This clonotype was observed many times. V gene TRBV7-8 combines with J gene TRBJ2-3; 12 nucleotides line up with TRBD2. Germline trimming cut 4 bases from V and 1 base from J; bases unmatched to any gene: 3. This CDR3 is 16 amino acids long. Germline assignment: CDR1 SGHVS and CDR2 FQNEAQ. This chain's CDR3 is CASSSWTSGGTDTQYF. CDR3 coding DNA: TGTGCCAGCAGCTCGTGGACTAGCGGGGGCACAGATACGCAGTATTTT.

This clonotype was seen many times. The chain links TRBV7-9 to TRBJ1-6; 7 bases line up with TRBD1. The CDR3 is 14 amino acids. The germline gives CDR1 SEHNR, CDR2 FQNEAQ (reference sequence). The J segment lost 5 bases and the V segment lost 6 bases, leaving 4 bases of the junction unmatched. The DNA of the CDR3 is TGTGCCAGCAGGACAGGGACGAATAATTCACCCCTCCACTTT. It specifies CASRTGTNNSPLHF.

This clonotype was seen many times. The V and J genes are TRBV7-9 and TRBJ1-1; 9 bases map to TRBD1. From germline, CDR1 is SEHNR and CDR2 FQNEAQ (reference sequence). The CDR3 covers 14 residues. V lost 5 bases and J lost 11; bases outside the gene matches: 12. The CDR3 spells CASSRTGTGNCAFF. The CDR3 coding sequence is TGTGCCAGCAGCCGGACCGGGACAGGGAATTGTGCTTTCTTT.

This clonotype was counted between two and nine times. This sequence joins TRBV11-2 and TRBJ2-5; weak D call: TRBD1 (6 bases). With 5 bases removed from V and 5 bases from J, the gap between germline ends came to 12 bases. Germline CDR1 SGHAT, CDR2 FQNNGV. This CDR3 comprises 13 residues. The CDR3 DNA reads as TGTGCCAGCAGCGCACCAGGGGCGGAGACCCAGTACTTC. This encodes CASSAPGAETQYF.

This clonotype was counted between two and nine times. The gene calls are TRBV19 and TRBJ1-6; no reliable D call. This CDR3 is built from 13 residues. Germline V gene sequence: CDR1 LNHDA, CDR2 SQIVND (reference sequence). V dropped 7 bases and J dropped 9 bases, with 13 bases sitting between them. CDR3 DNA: TGTGCCAGTACGTACGGTATGAGTTCACCCCTCCACTTT. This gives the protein CASTYGMSSPLHF. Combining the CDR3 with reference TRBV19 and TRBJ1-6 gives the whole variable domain DGGITQSPKYLFRKEGQNVTLSCEQNLNHDAMYWYRQDPGQGLRLIYYSQIVNDFQKGDIAEGYSVSREKKESFPLTVTSAQKNPTAFYLCASTYGMSSPLHFGNGTRLTVT.

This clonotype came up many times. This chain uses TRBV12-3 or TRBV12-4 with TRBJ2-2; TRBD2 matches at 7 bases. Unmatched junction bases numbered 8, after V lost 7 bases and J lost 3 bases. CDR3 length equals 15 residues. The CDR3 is CASTRGGGDTGELFF. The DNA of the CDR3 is TGTGCCAGCACCCGCGGCGGGGGAGACACCGGGGAGCTGTTTTTT.

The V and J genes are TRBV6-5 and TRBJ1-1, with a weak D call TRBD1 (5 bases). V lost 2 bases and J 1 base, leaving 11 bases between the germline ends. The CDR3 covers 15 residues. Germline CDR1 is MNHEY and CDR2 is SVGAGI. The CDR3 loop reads CASSYGGGTNTEAFF. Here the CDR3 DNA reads TGTGCCAGCAGTTACGGCGGGGGGACGAACACTGAAGCTTTCTTT.

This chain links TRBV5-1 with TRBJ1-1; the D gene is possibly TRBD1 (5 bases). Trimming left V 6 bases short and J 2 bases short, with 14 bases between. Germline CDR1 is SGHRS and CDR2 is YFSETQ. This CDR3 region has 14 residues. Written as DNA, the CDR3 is TGCGCCAGCACCCCCGACAGAATTAACACTGAAGCTTTCTTT. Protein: CASTPDRINTEAFF.

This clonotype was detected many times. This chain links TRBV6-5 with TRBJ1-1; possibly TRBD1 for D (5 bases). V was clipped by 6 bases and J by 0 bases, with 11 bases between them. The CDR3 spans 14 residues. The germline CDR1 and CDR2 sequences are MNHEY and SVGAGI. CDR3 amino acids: CASRTLTVNTEAFF. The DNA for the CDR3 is TGTGCCAGCAGAACCCTGACAGTGAACACTGAAGCTTTCTTT.

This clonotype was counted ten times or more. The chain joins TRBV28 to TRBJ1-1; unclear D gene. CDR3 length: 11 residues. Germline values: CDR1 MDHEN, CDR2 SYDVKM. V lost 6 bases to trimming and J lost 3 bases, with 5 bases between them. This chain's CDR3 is CASRLDTEAFF. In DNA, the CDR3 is TGTGCCAGCAGGCTAGACACTGAAGCTTTCTTT. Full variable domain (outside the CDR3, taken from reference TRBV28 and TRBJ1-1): DVKVTQSSRYLVKRTGEKVFLECVQDMDHENMFWYRQDPGLGLRLIYFSYDVKMKEKGDIPEGYSVSREKKERFSLILESASTNQTSMYLCASRLDTEAFFGQGTRLTVV.

The CDR3 coding sequence is TGCGCCAGCAGCCAAGTCGGGGGTTCGAGTGAAGCTTTCTTT. This gives the protein CASSQVGGSSEAFF. The V and J genes are TRBV4-3 and TRBJ1-1, with D perhaps TRBD1 (5 bases). V shed 1 base and J shed 7 bases, with 13 bases lying between them. Germline CDR1 and CDR2: LGHNA and YSLEER. This CDR3 is built from 14 residues.

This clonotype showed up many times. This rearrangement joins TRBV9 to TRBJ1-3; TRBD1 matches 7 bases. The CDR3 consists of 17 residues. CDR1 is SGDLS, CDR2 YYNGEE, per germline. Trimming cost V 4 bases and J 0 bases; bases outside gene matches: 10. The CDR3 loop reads CASSYYDRANSGNTIYF. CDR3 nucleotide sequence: TGTGCCAGCAGCTACTACGACAGGGCCAACTCTGGAAACACCATATATTTT.